The clone carrying this TCR beta chain was seen more than once but under ten times. This CDR3 contains 15 residues. In germline, CDR1 is MNHNY, CDR2 SVGAGI (reference sequence). V gave up 7 bases and J gave up 4 bases; unmatched junction bases: 10. Healthy and HIV-negative, the adult donors had no recent acute infections or vaccinations. Unsorted material relied on approximately 100 million PBMCs as the source of genomic DNA. This entry comes from a study of shared clonotypes between healthy human individuals. Only in-frame clones appear in the TCRdb table, and some are missing; sequencing was by immunoSEQ multiplex PCR. Of approximately 500,000 clones detected, around 79% appear once; the ten largest clones hold under 15%.

The clonotype comes from a woman aged 40 to 50 in good health. Some clones in this sample may be carry-over from other donors' samples. This rearrangement joins TRBV6-6 to TRBJ2-3, with 8 nucleotides matching TRBD2. What was sequenced was PBMCs. This CDR3 is CASTSSGSGADTQYF. Here the CDR3 DNA reads TGTGCCAGCACCTCAAGCGGGAGTGGTGCAGATACGCAGTATTTT.